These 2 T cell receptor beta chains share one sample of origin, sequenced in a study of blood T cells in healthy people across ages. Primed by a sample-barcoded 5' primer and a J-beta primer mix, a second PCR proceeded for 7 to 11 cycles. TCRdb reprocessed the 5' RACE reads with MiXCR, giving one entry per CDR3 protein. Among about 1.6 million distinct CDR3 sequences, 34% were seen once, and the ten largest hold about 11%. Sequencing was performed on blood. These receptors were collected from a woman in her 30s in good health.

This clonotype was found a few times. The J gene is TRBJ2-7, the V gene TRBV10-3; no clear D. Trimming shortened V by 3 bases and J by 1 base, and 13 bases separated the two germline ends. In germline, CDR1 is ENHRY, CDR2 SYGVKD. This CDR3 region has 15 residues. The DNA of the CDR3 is TGTGCCATCAGTGACCGATCGAGAGATTCCTACGAGCAGTACTTC. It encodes CAISDRSRDSYEQYF.

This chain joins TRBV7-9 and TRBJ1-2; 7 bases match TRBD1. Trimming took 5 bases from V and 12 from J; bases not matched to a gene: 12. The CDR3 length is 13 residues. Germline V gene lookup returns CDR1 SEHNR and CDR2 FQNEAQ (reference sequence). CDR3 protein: CASSPQWEGAHTF. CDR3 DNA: TGTGCCAGCAGCCCCCAGTGGGAGGGGGCGCACACCTTC. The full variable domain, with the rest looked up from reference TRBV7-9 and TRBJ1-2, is DTGVSQNPRHKITKRGQNVTFRCDPISEHNRLYWYRQTLGQGPEFLTYFQNEAQLEKSRLLSDRFSAERPKGSFSTLEIQRTEQGDSAMYLCASSPQWEGAHTFGSGTRLTVV.